Listed here is a single TCR beta chain. Its antigen remains unknown. The method was immunoSEQ multiplex PCR; TCRdb's version includes in-frame clones alone and lacks a portion of them. The sample holds 9,500 to 13,000 clones, about 70% seen once. The sample is drawn from a study of CD4+ T cells in melanoma. The study, taken as a whole, reports: Neoantigen-specific CD4+ T cells in melanoma reportedly had diverse differentiation states. A reported correlation linked neoantigen-specific CD4+ T cells to CD8+, macrophage and B cell function.

Germline CDR1 MNHNS, CDR2 SASEGT. The V segment lost 8 bases and the J segment 0 bases; nucleotides outside the gene matches: 4. This CDR3 has 13 amino acids. The sample comprised cells from a culture (not recorded whether cultured in vitro). This sequence originates from a human donor with melanoma. This chain joins TRBV6-1 and TRBJ2-7; 7 nucleotides match TRBD1. For the CDR3, the DNA is TGTGCCAGCGTCGCAGGGGGCTCCTACGAGCAGTACTTC. This gives the protein CASVAGGSYEQYF.